This T cell receptor beta chain is drawn from a study of glioma-infiltrating T cells after dendritic cell vaccination (TCRdb year 2016). Background on the whole study: The cohort included roughly 15 glioblastoma patients drawn from Phase I and II dendritic cell vaccination trials, of whom 9 were newly diagnosed and 6 had recurrent disease. Between the early 2000s and the early 2010s, patients were given autologous tumor lysate-pulsed dendritic cell vaccination. Each patient got three intradermal injections of the dendritic cell vaccine, spaced at biweekly intervals, in the arm below the axilla. Survival after dendritic cell vaccination was correlated with TCR sequencing metrics, such as TIL content and the overlap between tumor and blood repertoires. Tumor-infiltrating lymphocyte content was quantified and tumor and blood repertoires were compared in dendritic cell-vaccinated glioblastoma patients by deep sequencing of TCR beta CDR3 regions. The vaccine was prepared from monocyte-derived dendritic cells that were cultured for roughly seven days with IL-4 and GM-CSF and then pulsed overnight with autologous tumor lysate. What the authors observed across the whole study: The response model built on TCR overlap across three groups was characterized as speculative, with prospective validation still needed. No direct relationship between TCR clonality and survival was found, suggesting that a diverse polyclonal response may matter. The cohort was small and heterogeneous, only a few patients had full blood and tumor sets, and even fewer had initial-recurrent tumor pairs. Longer time to progression and overall survival after dendritic cell vaccination were predicted by higher estimated pretreatment TIL content.

Selection of patients required sufficient residual fresh-frozen tumor tissue and over two years of available survival data. An isocitrate dehydrogenase mutation was not carried by any of the glioblastoma patients, although molecular status was otherwise variable. PBMC were collected before vaccination, two weeks after the third vaccination, and at tumor progression if progression occurred. The Qiagen DNeasy Blood extraction Kit was used to extract genomic DNA. The CDR3 runs 12 residues from the cysteine to the phenylalanine. The DNA shown is the 36-base CDR3, in frame from base 1. Deletion took 9 bases off V and 1 base off J, with a span of 9 bases between the germline ends. Using the immunoSEQ assay, TCRB CDR3 regions were amplified from 2 micrograms of genomic DNA, or from all available DNA when less than that was on hand. The multiplex PCR relied on 60 forward primers for TCR V beta segments and 13 reverse primers for J beta segments. To estimate the number of reads per starting template, synthetic control templates were added to each sample at limiting dilution. Reads of 87 bp were generated by sequencing on the Illumina HiSeq System. In the original analysis: PCR and sequencing errors were removed by a nearest neighbor algorithm that merged closely related sequences. TCR overlap was defined as the percentage of unique tumor TCR beta sequences that were also present in the same patient's peripheral blood. Imported from immuneACCESS, the table was reduced by TCRdb to in-frame sequences with V and J called. These copies leave out some clones; in studies compared against another copy, an unresolved V gene accounts for under half, and the cause of the remainder is not known. From that table come the V and J calls and clone size; the DNA was used to work out D and trimming. This sample gives under 100,000 clones in total; under 90% of them show up just once. The ten largest clones add up to 2.5% to 3% of the sample.

A word on this clone: The antigen this receptor binds is unknown. Qualities for individual bases were not recorded, and no much larger clone is one base off. Other nucleotide sequences from this sample produce the same CDR3.

The sample was blood, taken before dendritic cell vaccination. This TCR was sampled from a human donor with glioblastoma. The chain employs TRBV23-1 and TRBJ2-5, with no confident D gene call. TRBV23-1 is filed as an ORF, its function uncertain. The CDR3 region reads CARRGVQETQYF. The nucleotide sequence reads as follows: TGCGCCAGGAGAGGAGTCCAAGAGACCCAGTACTTC.